A selection of T cell receptor beta chains follows, all from one sample in a study of blood T cells in healthy people across ages. In TCRdb, the 5' RACE reads were re-called with MiXCR into one record per CDR3 protein. The sample yields some 860,000 distinct CDR3 sequences, roughly three fifths seen once. Sequencing was performed on blood. These receptors all come from a man in his forties or fifties in good health. CDR3s include the opening cysteine and the closing phenylalanine or tryptophan. The order of the fields is CDR3 length, D gene, J gene, V gene, clone size, CDR3 DNA, CDR3 protein. The D gene is left open where the match is weak. For some rows the clone size is stated as once, few or many, or as a class when expanded; others skip it.

len: 14; d_gene: TRBD1; j_gene: TRBJ1-2; v_gene: TRBV7-9; abundance: NA; CDR3nt: TGTGCCAGCAGCTCGGGACAGGGGGGAAAGGACTACACCTTC; CDR3aa: CASSSGQGGKDYTF
len: 13; d_gene: NA; j_gene: TRBJ1-2; v_gene: TRBV3-1; abundance: NA; CDR3nt: TGTGCCAGCATCCATCCCGATTCGGGTGGCTACACCTTC; CDR3aa: CASIHPDSGGYTF
len: 13; d_gene: NA; j_gene: TRBJ1-1; v_gene: TRBV28; abundance: NA; CDR3nt: TGTGCCAGCCAGTTTTATTTGAACACTGAAGCTTTCTTT; CDR3aa: CASQFYLNTEAFF
len: 19; d_gene: TRBD2; j_gene: TRBJ2-1; v_gene: TRBV24-1; abundance: NA; CDR3nt: TGTGCCACCAGTGACTTTAGCGGGGGCCGTTACACTTCCTACAATGAGCAGTTCTTC; CDR3aa: CATSDFSGGRYTSYNEQFF
len: 14; d_gene: NA; j_gene: TRBJ1-2; v_gene: TRBV27; abundance: NA; CDR3nt: TGTGCCAGCAGTTTGCAACCGGGAGTTTATGGCTACACCTTC; CDR3aa: CASSLQPGVYGYTF
len: 16; d_gene: NA; j_gene: TRBJ2-3; v_gene: TRBV4-3; abundance: NA; CDR3nt: TGCGCCAGCAGCCAAGATGCCGCTCCCGTAGCAGATACGCAGTATTTT; CDR3aa: CASSQDAAPVADTQYF
len: 15; d_gene: TRBD1; j_gene: TRBJ2-4; v_gene: TRBV2; abundance: few; CDR3nt: TGTGCCAGCAGTACCCGGACAGGAGGTCGTGACATTCAGTACTTC; CDR3aa: CASSTRTGGRDIQYF
len: 16; d_gene: NA; j_gene: TRBJ1-2; v_gene: TRBV21-1; abundance: once; CDR3nt: TGTGCCAGCAGCAATCGTAGGCAGGGACAGAGTAATGCGGTCACCTTC; CDR3aa: CASSNRRQGQSNAVTF
len: 16; d_gene: TRBD2; j_gene: TRBJ2-1; v_gene: TRBV6-1; abundance: NA; CDR3nt: TGTGCCAGCAGGGAAGCCGTGGGGGGGGGACGTGGTGAGCAGTTCTTC; CDR3aa: CASREAVGGGRGEQFF
len: 12; d_gene: NA; j_gene: TRBJ2-5; v_gene: TRBV10-3; abundance: NA; CDR3nt: TGTGCCATCAGTCGGCAGACTGAGACCCAGTACTTC; CDR3aa: CAISRQTETQYF
len: 14; d_gene: TRBD1; j_gene: TRBJ1-2; v_gene: TRBV6-5; abundance: few; CDR3nt: TGTGCCAGCAGTTTTCGGCACAGGGGGTATGGCTACACCTTC; CDR3aa: CASSFRHRGYGYTF
len: 14; d_gene: NA; j_gene: TRBJ2-1; v_gene: TRBV5-1; abundance: NA; CDR3nt: TGCGCCAGCAGGTACGAGTTGAGAGACAATGAGCAGTTCTTC; CDR3aa: CASRYELRDNEQFF
len: 14; d_gene: NA; j_gene: TRBJ2-1; v_gene: TRBV6-5; abundance: NA; CDR3nt: TGTGCCAGCAGTTACGGGACTCCCCGGGATGAGCAGTTCTTC; CDR3aa: CASSYGTPRDEQFF
len: 15; d_gene: NA; j_gene: TRBJ2-5; v_gene: TRBV5-1; abundance: few; CDR3nt: TGCGCCAGCAGCCAGGGGGGACACGAGGGAGAGACCCAGTACTTC; CDR3aa: CASSQGGHEGETQYF
len: 16; d_gene: NA; j_gene: TRBJ2-5; v_gene: TRBV2; abundance: NA; CDR3nt: TGTGCCAGCAGTGTGGGCCTGATAACGAGGCAAGAGACCCAGTACTTC; CDR3aa: CASSVGLITRQETQYF
len: 12; d_gene: NA; j_gene: TRBJ2-1; v_gene: TRBV3-1; abundance: few; CDR3nt: TGTGCCACCGCGTCAAGTAAGAATGAGCAGTTCTTC; CDR3aa: CATASSKNEQFF
len: 13; d_gene: NA; j_gene: TRBJ1-2; v_gene: TRBV28; abundance: NA; CDR3nt: TGTGCCAGCAGTTTCCAGAGGGGGGATGGCTACACCTTC; CDR3aa: CASSFQRGDGYTF
len: 15; d_gene: TRBD1; j_gene: TRBJ1-5; v_gene: TRBV6-5; abundance: NA; CDR3nt: TGTGCCAGCAGCCGCGGGACAGACGTAAATCAGCCCCAGCATTTT; CDR3aa: CASSRGTDVNQPQHF
len: 15; d_gene: TRBD2; j_gene: TRBJ2-1; v_gene: TRBV28; abundance: NA; CDR3nt: TGTGCCAGCAGCCCCGGGCTAGCGGGACCCAATGAGCAGTTCTTC; CDR3aa: CASSPGLAGPNEQFF
len: 16; d_gene: TRBD2; j_gene: TRBJ2-5; v_gene: TRBV6-1; abundance: NA; CDR3nt: TGTGCCAGCAGTGCTATAGGACGGGGGGGACAAGAGACCCAGTACTTC; CDR3aa: CASSAIGRGGQETQYF
len: 13; d_gene: NA; j_gene: TRBJ2-7; v_gene: TRBV6-5; abundance: few; CDR3nt: TGTGCCAGCAGTGACTCGTTGATAGGCGAGCAGTACTTC; CDR3aa: CASSDSLIGEQYF
len: 12; d_gene: NA; j_gene: TRBJ2-3; v_gene: TRBV25-1; abundance: NA; CDR3nt: TGTGCCAGCAGTGATTCCGTAGATACGCAGTATTTT; CDR3aa: CASSDSVDTQYF
len: 15; d_gene: TRBD1; j_gene: TRBJ2-1; v_gene: TRBV25-1; abundance: few; CDR3nt: TGTGCCAGCAGCAGAACCGGGACAGGGAGGGATGAGCAGTTCTTC; CDR3aa: CASSRTGTGRDEQFF
len: 14; d_gene: NA; j_gene: TRBJ1-2; v_gene: TRBV6-1; abundance: NA; CDR3nt: TGTGCCAGCAGTGAAGCGACGGGGGGATATGGCTACACCTTC; CDR3aa: CASSEATGGYGYTF
len: 14; d_gene: TRBD1; j_gene: TRBJ1-5; v_gene: TRBV29-1; abundance: NA; CDR3nt: TGCAGCGTTGTCGGCAGGGGGGGCAATCAGCCCCAGCATTTT; CDR3aa: CSVVGRGGNQPQHF
len: 14; d_gene: NA; j_gene: TRBJ2-1; v_gene: TRBV11-3; abundance: NA; CDR3nt: TGTGCCAGCAGCACCAGGTGGGGTGGGAATGAGCAGTTCTTC; CDR3aa: CASSTRWGGNEQFF
len: 14; d_gene: TRBD1; j_gene: TRBJ2-3; v_gene: TRBV25-1; abundance: once; CDR3nt: TGTGCCAGCAGGGGGACAGGGACAGCAGATACGCAGTATTTT; CDR3aa: CASRGTGTADTQYF
len: 16; d_gene: NA; j_gene: TRBJ2-2; v_gene: TRBV7-3; abundance: few; CDR3nt: TGTGCCAGCAGCCCAGAGGGTGTTGCGAACACCGGGGAGCTGTTTTTT; CDR3aa: CASSPEGVANTGELFF
len: 14; d_gene: NA; j_gene: TRBJ1-2; v_gene: TRBV20-1; abundance: NA; CDR3nt: TGCAGTGCTATCGTTGCGGGGTTTAACTATGGCTACACCTTC; CDR3aa: CSAIVAGFNYGYTF
len: 17; d_gene: TRBD2; j_gene: TRBJ2-1; v_gene: TRBV7-3; abundance: NA; CDR3nt: TGTGCCAGCAGCTTAATGGGTAGCGGGAGCACGTCGGCTGAGCAGTTCTTC; CDR3aa: CASSLMGSGSTSAEQFF
len: 14; d_gene: TRBD2; j_gene: TRBJ2-5; v_gene: TRBV28; abundance: few; CDR3nt: TGTGCCAGCAGGGGTAGCGGGAGTGGGGAGACCCAGTACTTC; CDR3aa: CASRGSGSGETQYF
len: 15; d_gene: NA; j_gene: TRBJ1-4; v_gene: TRBV9; abundance: NA; CDR3nt: TGTGCCAGCAGCGTAGGCAGGGACCCTAATGAAGAACTGTTTTTT; CDR3aa: CASSVGRDPNEELFF
len: 20; d_gene: TRBD2; j_gene: TRBJ2-1; v_gene: TRBV14; abundance: few; CDR3nt: TGTGCCAGCAGCCACCACGGACTAGCGGGAGGGCCCTCCCCCTACAATGAGCAGTTCTTC; CDR3aa: CASSHHGLAGGPSPYNEQFF
len: 14; d_gene: TRBD2; j_gene: TRBJ2-7; v_gene: TRBV2; abundance: NA; CDR3nt: TGTGCCAGCACGACCTCGACTAGCGGGGGCGAGCAGTACTTC; CDR3aa: CASTTSTSGGEQYF
len: 14; d_gene: TRBD1; j_gene: TRBJ2-7; v_gene: TRBV15; abundance: few; CDR3nt: TGTGCCACCAGCCTGGACAGGGGTGTTTACGAGCAGTACTTC; CDR3aa: CATSLDRGVYEQYF
len: 18; d_gene: TRBD1; j_gene: TRBJ1-2; v_gene: TRBV29-1; abundance: NA; CDR3nt: TGCAGCGTTGAAATGACAAAGGGGGCCTCCCACGCTAACTATGGCTACACCTTC; CDR3aa: CSVEMTKGASHANYGYTF
len: 15; d_gene: TRBD2; j_gene: TRBJ2-1; v_gene: TRBV7-2; abundance: NA; CDR3nt: TGTGCCAGCAGCCCTACTAGCGGGTCTTACAATGAGCAGTTCTTC; CDR3aa: CASSPTSGSYNEQFF
len: 14; d_gene: NA; j_gene: TRBJ2-5; v_gene: TRBV11-3; abundance: NA; CDR3nt: TGTGCCAGCAGCGAAGGGATGAACCAAGAGACCCAGTACTTC; CDR3aa: CASSEGMNQETQYF
len: 18; d_gene: NA; j_gene: TRBJ1-5; v_gene: TRBV20-1; abundance: NA; CDR3nt: TGCAGTGCTAGAGTGGTGGGTGAGGCTTGGGCTAGCAATCAGCCCCAGCATTTT; CDR3aa: CSARVVGEAWASNQPQHF
len: 14; d_gene: NA; j_gene: TRBJ2-3; v_gene: TRBV7-9; abundance: NA; CDR3nt: TGTGCCAGCAGCTACGCGCATGATTTTGGGACGCAGTATTTT; CDR3aa: CASSYAHDFGTQYF
len: 17; d_gene: TRBD2; j_gene: TRBJ2-7; v_gene: TRBV27; abundance: NA; CDR3nt: TGTGCCAGCAGTGAGACTAGCGGGAGGGCCCTTCAATACGAGCAGTACTTC; CDR3aa: CASSETSGRALQYEQYF
len: 15; d_gene: TRBD1; j_gene: TRBJ2-7; v_gene: TRBV28; abundance: NA; CDR3nt: TGTGCCAGCAGAAAAGCCGGGACAGGGTACCACGAGCAGTACTTC; CDR3aa: CASRKAGTGYHEQYF
len: 19; d_gene: NA; j_gene: TRBJ2-7; v_gene: TRBV7-9; abundance: once; CDR3nt: TGTGCCAGCAGCTTAGCGCCTGTCGGGGGCAATAGGATGACCTACGAGCAGTACTTC; CDR3aa: CASSLAPVGGNRMTYEQYF
len: 13; d_gene: NA; j_gene: TRBJ2-5; v_gene: TRBV7-6; abundance: NA; CDR3nt: TGTGCCAGCAGCTTAAATCAGAAGTGGACCCAGTACTTC; CDR3aa: CASSLNQKWTQYF
len: 17; d_gene: TRBD2; j_gene: TRBJ2-1; v_gene: TRBV12-3/TRBV12-4; abundance: NA; CDR3nt: TGTGCCAGCAGTTTAGTGACTAGCGGGGGGGCCGGGAATGAGCAGTTCTTC; CDR3aa: CASSLVTSGGAGNEQFF
len: 14; d_gene: NA; j_gene: TRBJ2-7; v_gene: TRBV29-1; abundance: NA; CDR3nt: TGCAGCGCCGGAACGGGGGTGTTTGTAGAGACCCGGTACTTC; CDR3aa: CSAGTGVFVETRYF
len: 18; d_gene: NA; j_gene: TRBJ2-6; v_gene: TRBV2; abundance: few; CDR3nt: TGTGCAACGAAAAAAGGGGTGCTAAATAACTCTGGGGCCAACGTCCTGACTTTC; CDR3aa: CATKKGVLNNSGANVLTF
len: 13; d_gene: NA; j_gene: TRBJ1-5; v_gene: TRBV6-1; abundance: NA; CDR3nt: TGTGCCAGCAGGGGGGGGAGCAATCAGCCCCAGCATTTT; CDR3aa: CASRGGSNQPQHF
len: 15; d_gene: TRBD1; j_gene: TRBJ2-7; v_gene: TRBV29-1; abundance: few; CDR3nt: TGCAGCGTCCATCTTAACACAGGGGGAATATACGAGCAGTACTTC; CDR3aa: CSVHLNTGGIYEQYF
len: 14; d_gene: NA; j_gene: TRBJ2-5; v_gene: TRBV13; abundance: NA; CDR3nt: TGTGCCAGCAGCTTATACGGGGTCCAAGAGACCCAGTACTTC; CDR3aa: CASSLYGVQETQYF
len: 12; d_gene: NA; j_gene: TRBJ1-2; v_gene: TRBV3-1; abundance: NA; CDR3nt: TGTGCCAGCAGCCGGGGGTCCTATGGCTACACCTTC; CDR3aa: CASSRGSYGYTF
len: 15; d_gene: NA; j_gene: TRBJ2-5; v_gene: TRBV3-1; abundance: few; CDR3nt: TGTGCCAGCAGCCAAGATGGGACTCTCCAAGAGACCCAGTACTTC; CDR3aa: CASSQDGTLQETQYF
len: 12; d_gene: NA; j_gene: TRBJ2-7; v_gene: TRBV12-3/TRBV12-4; abundance: NA; CDR3nt: TGTGCCAGCAGTTTAGGTCCATGCGAGCAGTACTTC; CDR3aa: CASSLGPCEQYF
len: 11; d_gene: NA; j_gene: TRBJ2-1; v_gene: TRBV28; abundance: NA; CDR3nt: TGTGCCAGCAGTTCCCCGGGACGGCGGTTCTTC; CDR3aa: CASSSPGRRFF
len: 16; d_gene: NA; j_gene: TRBJ2-3; v_gene: TRBV11-2; abundance: NA; CDR3nt: TGTGCCAGCAGCTTTCCCCCTGGGGGTGACACAGATACGCAGTATTTT; CDR3aa: CASSFPPGGDTDTQYF
len: 16; d_gene: NA; j_gene: TRBJ1-2; v_gene: TRBV6-6; abundance: few; CDR3nt: TGTGCCAGCAGTTACCCGGGGGCCATAGCTAACTATGGCTACACCTTC; CDR3aa: CASSYPGAIANYGYTF
len: 15; d_gene: NA; j_gene: TRBJ2-3; v_gene: TRBV24-1; abundance: NA; CDR3nt: TGTGCCACCAGTGATCCCAGGAGGTACACAGATACGCAGTATTTT; CDR3aa: CATSDPRRYTDTQYF